This T cell receptor beta chain was sequenced for a study of blood T cells in healthy people across ages. Study at large: Through template switching, about one barcoded beta molecule was captured per two T cells, as measured in model experiments. Findings and limits, study-wide: Naive CD4+ cell counts and diversity both ran higher in long-lived than in aged donors. PBMCs were not sorted, which prevented a conclusive comparison of naive versus antigen-experienced cells.

A note on this clonotype: Its antigen remains unknown.

This CDR3 region has 14 residues. The V end was cut by 2 bases, the J end by 1 base, with 8 bases between. Combining a sample-barcoded 5' primer with a J-beta primer mix, a second PCR ran for roughly 7 to 11 cycles. Each of the samples gave a minimum of 2.5 million paired-end reads that contained CDR3. MiXCR was run by TCRdb on the 5' RACE reads, yielding one entry per CDR3 protein. The sample consists of over 1.5 million distinct CDR3 sequences, roughly 52% of them appearing once. The TCR was taken from a woman aged 40 to 55 in good health. The source material was blood. This sequence joins TRBV12-3 or TRBV12-4 and TRBJ1-1; no definite D call. CDR3: CASSLNLGNTEAFF. The CDR3 nucleotides read TGTGCCAGCAGTTTAAATCTCGGGAACACTGAAGCTTTCTTT.